This TCR beta chain was sequenced for a study of lymphopenia after photon versus proton radiotherapy. General study findings and limits: Relative stability marked proton patients; photon patients lost diversity and naive cells.

As concerns this clone: The target antigen is unknown.

Germline V gives CDR1 SEHNR, CDR2 FQNEAQ (reference sequence). V was pared by 5 bases and J by 1 base, with 9 bases between. This CDR3 is built from 14 residues. The table came from immunoSEQ multiplex PCR; TCRdb's copy has only in-frame clones and leaves some out. The table records 50,000 to 60,000 clones, 92% of them present only once. The TCR comes from a woman between 40 and 55 years old with cholangiocarcinoma. This material consisted of peripheral blood, taken from a patient treated with photon-based radiotherapy. The J gene is TRBJ1-3, the V gene TRBV7-9; the D gene is possibly TRBD1 (5 bases). Written as DNA, the CDR3 is TGTGCCAGCAGCCTCGGGACTTCTGGAAACACCATATATTTT. Amino acid sequence: CASSLGTSGNTIYF.